Shown below are 15 T cell receptor beta chains from a single sample sequenced in a study of molecular identifiers for immune sequencing clone quantification. TCRdb fed the PCR reads into MiXCR, producing one record per CDR3 protein. The profile shows around 460,000 distinct CDR3 sequences, about 25% of them singletons. The specimen sequenced was naive CD8+ T cells from blood, with Jurkat cell RNA spiked in. Subset given: FACS-sorted CD8+CD4-CCR7+CD45RA+ naive T cells. The receptors here all came from a human donor in good health. Some libraries in this study had Jurkat cell RNA spiked in.

This clonotype was observed at least ten times. The rearrangement joins TRBV6-6 to TRBJ2-3; 8 bases fit TRBD1. The CDR3 has 16 residues. CDR1 and CDR2 (germline): MNHNY, SVGAGI (reference sequence). With 2 bases clipped from V and 2 bases from J, the junction kept 6 bases outside the gene matches. In nucleotides, the CDR3 is TGTGCCAGCAGTTACGAGAGACAGGGGTACACAGATACGCAGTATTTT. Translating it yields CASSYERQGYTDTQYF.

This clonotype came up a few times. The chain combines TRBV3-1 with TRBJ2-3; no clear D. Trimming removed 0 bases at V and 0 bases at J, with 10 bases between. The CDR3 extends over 16 amino acids. The germline gives CDR1 LGHDT, CDR2 YNNKEL (reference sequence). CDR3 protein: CASSQDRQLSTDTQYF. CDR3 coding DNA: TGTGCCAGCAGCCAAGATCGCCAGTTAAGCACAGATACGCAGTATTTT.

About this clonotype itself: A much larger clone sits a single nucleotide away, making a read error possible. V and J are TRBV7-2 and TRBJ2-6; possibly TRBD1 for D (5 bases). Germline V gene lookup returns CDR1 SGHTA and CDR2 FQGNSA. The CDR3 has 19 residues. The CDR3 reads CAGSNNRLSTYSGANVLTF. DNA of the CDR3: TGTGCCGGCAGCAACAACAGGCTCAGCACCTACTCTGGGGCCAACGTCCTGACTTTC.

This clonotype was observed a handful of times. The genes are TRBV29-1 and TRBJ1-2; 7 bases fit TRBD1. The V segment lost 6 bases and the J segment 4 bases; nucleotides outside the gene matches: 11. Germline-derived CDR1 and CDR2 are SQVTM and ANQGSEA. This CDR3 contains 14 residues. The CDR3 bases are TGCAGCGTATTCTTCCGGGACAGTCCCTATGGCTACACCTTC. Protein sequence: CSVFFRDSPYGYTF.

This clonotype came up many times. The chain has TRBV5-1 and TRBJ2-7; 8 bases match TRBD1. Germline V gene data show CDR1 as SGHRS and CDR2 as YFSETQ. This CDR3 has 13 amino acids. V lost 4 bases, J lost 6 bases, and 6 bases stayed unmatched. This chain's CDR3 is CASSVGQEFEQYF. The CDR3 nucleotides read TGCGCCAGCAGCGTGGGACAGGAGTTCGAGCAGTACTTC.

This clonotype has just a few counts. The V call is TRBV19, the J call TRBJ2-5; TRBD2 might be the D (5 bases). CDR1 is LNHDA and CDR2 is SQIVND in the germline V gene (reference sequence). V dropped 1 base and J dropped 3 bases, with 9 bases sitting between them. The CDR3 runs to 14 residues. CDR3 sequence: CASSIVGLEETQYF. In nucleotides, the CDR3 is TGTGCCAGTAGTATAGTAGGACTCGAAGAGACCCAGTACTTC.

This clonotype was seen many times. CDR3 in DNA: TGTGCCAGCAGCTACGCTCCAGGGGGCGTTTCGTACGAGCAGTACTTC. Translated, it gives CASSYAPGGVSYEQYF. This chain joins TRBV7-2 and TRBJ2-7, with 8 bases identical to TRBD1. This CDR3 region has 16 residues. Trimming at V came to 4 bases and at J to 4 bases, leaving 12 bases not matched to a gene. Looked up from germline, CDR1 is SGHTA and CDR2 is FQGNSA.

In this sample, this clonotype turned up many times. The chain employs TRBV4-1 and TRBJ1-5, with D perhaps TRBD1 (5 bases). V was pared by 1 base and J by 3 bases, with 16 bases between. CDR1 and CDR2 from the germline V gene are MGHRA and YSYEKL. The CDR3 consists of 17 residues. CDR3 bases: TGCGCCAGCAGCCAAGTTTGGCGACAGACCGACAATCAGCCCCAGCATTTT. It is translated as CASSQVWRQTDNQPQHF.

This clonotype was counted a few times. The chain uses TRBV27 and TRBJ2-7; 10 nucleotides line up with TRBD2. The CDR3 contains 15 residues. Looked up from germline, CDR1 is MNHEY and CDR2 is SMNVEV (reference sequence). The V segment lost 3 bases and the J segment 1 base; nucleotides outside the gene matches: 3. The CDR3 DNA sequence: TGTGCCAGCAGTTTTGTTAGCGGGAGGTCCTACGAGCAGTACTTC. Its protein product is CASSFVSGRSYEQYF.

The table lists this clonotype with a few counts. J is TRBJ2-1 and V is TRBV3-1; 8 bases map to TRBD1. The trim removed 4 bases at V and 9 bases at J, leaving 11 bases unmatched. Germline V gene lookup returns CDR1 LGHDT and CDR2 YNNKEL (reference sequence). This CDR3 region has 15 residues. CDR3 amino acids: CASSPGPGGRGEQFF. The DNA of the CDR3 is TGTGCCAGCAGCCCCGGACCAGGGGGCAGGGGTGAGCAGTTCTTC.

This clonotype was counted many times. This chain links TRBV28 with TRBJ2-7; no reliable D call. Trimming took off 5 bases at V and 3 bases at J, with 11 bases between the two ends. This CDR3 spans 13 amino acids. Germline loops: CDR1 MDHEN, CDR2 SYDVKM. CDR3 sequence (DNA): TGTGCCAGCAGTCCCGACCTATACTACGAGCAGTACTTC. It specifies CASSPDLYYEQYF.

This clonotype was observed a handful of times. This rearrangement joins TRBV10-2 to TRBJ1-2; 7 nucleotides align to TRBD1. Germline V gene data show CDR1 as WSHSY and CDR2 as SAAADI. With 3 bases clipped from V and 8 bases from J, the junction kept 9 bases outside the gene matches. This CDR3 has 14 amino acids. In DNA form, the CDR3 reads TGCGCCAGCAGTGAAGGAGGGGGCCAAAGAGGCTACACCTTC. Its protein is CASSEGGGQRGYTF.

This clonotype was detected ten times or more. The J gene is TRBJ2-7, the V gene TRBV27; D possibly corresponds to TRBD1 (6 bases). The CDR3 extends over 12 amino acids. Per germline, CDR1 MNHEY and CDR2 SMNVEV (reference sequence). V was shortened by 5 bases and J by 5 bases, with 10 bases between the two germline ends. In DNA form, the CDR3 reads TGTGCCAGCAGTAATAGGGGGAACGAGCAGTACTTC. Encoded protein: CASSNRGNEQYF.

This clonotype occurred many times. In DNA form, the CDR3 reads TGCGCCAGCAGCCAAGGGCTAGCGGGTACCTACGAGCAGTACTTC. Its protein product is CASSQGLAGTYEQYF. V usage is TRBV4-3 and J usage is TRBJ2-7, with TRBD2 matching over 8 bases. This CDR3 contains 15 residues. From germline, CDR1 is LGHNA and CDR2 YSLEER. Trimming cost V 1 base and J 2 bases; bases outside gene matches: 4.

This clonotype was found a few times. This chain links TRBV6-2 or TRBV6-3 with TRBJ2-1, with TRBD2 matching 7 bases. This CDR3 contains 14 residues. V shed 10 bases and J 4 bases; nucleotides not matched to a gene: 10. The germline gives CDR1 MNHEY, CDR2 SVGEGT. The CDR3 DNA reads as TGTGCCACCCTGACGGGACTACCGTACAATGAGCAGTTCTTC. Translating gives CATLTGLPYNEQFF.